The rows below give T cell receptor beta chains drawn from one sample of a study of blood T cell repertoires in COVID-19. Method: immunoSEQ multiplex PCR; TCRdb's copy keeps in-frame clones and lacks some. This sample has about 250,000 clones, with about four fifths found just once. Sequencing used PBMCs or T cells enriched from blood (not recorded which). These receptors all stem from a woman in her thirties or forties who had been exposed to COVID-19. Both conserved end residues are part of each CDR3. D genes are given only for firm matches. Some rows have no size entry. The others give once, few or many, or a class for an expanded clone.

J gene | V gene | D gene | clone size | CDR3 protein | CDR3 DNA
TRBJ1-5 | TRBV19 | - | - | CASSTQQGQPQHF | TGTGCCAGTAGTACTCAACAGGGTCAGCCCCAGCATTTT
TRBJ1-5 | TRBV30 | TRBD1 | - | CAWSGDRGQPQHF | TGTGCCTGGAGTGGGGACAGAGGTCAGCCCCAGCATTTT
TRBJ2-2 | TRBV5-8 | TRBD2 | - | CASSEAGGNTGELFF | TGTGCCAGCAGTGAAGCGGGGGGGAATACCGGGGAGCTGTTTTTT
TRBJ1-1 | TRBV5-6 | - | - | CASSAGLRGVNTEAFF | TGTGCCAGCAGCGCGGGACTCCGTGGGGTGAACACTGAAGCTTTCTTT
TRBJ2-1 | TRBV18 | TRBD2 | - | CASSPGLAGAYNEQFF | TGTGCCAGCTCACCGGGACTAGCGGGGGCCTACAATGAGCAGTTCTTC
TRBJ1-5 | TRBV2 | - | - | CASSGQNQPQHF | TGTGCCAGCAGTGGGCAAAATCAGCCCCAGCATTTT
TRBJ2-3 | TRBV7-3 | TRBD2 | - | CASSLTSGGTDTQYF | TGTGCCAGCAGCTTAACAAGCGGGGGCACAGATACGCAGTATTTT
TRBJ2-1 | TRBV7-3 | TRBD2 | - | CASSSPGLAGPGEEQFF | TGTGCCAGCAGCTCTCCGGGACTAGCGGGGCCCGGAGAGGAGCAGTTCTTC
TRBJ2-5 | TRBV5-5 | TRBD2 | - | CASSLVSASGGTTQYF | TGTGCCAGCAGCTTGGTTTCGGCTAGCGGGGGGACGACCCAGTACTTC
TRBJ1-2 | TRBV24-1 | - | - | CATSDVGGRYGYTF | TGTGCCACCAGTGATGTGGGGGGACGGTATGGCTACACCTTC
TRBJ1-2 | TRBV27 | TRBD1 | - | CASRPTGGYGYTF | TGTGCCAGCCGCCCGACAGGGGGATATGGCTACACCTTC
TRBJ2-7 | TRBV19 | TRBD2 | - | CASSMALAGTYEQYF | TGTGCCAGTAGTATGGCACTAGCGGGTACCTACGAGCAGTACTTC
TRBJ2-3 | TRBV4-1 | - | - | CASSQPLGSGDTQYF | TGCGCCAGCAGCCAGCCGCTGGGGAGTGGGGATACGCAGTATTTT
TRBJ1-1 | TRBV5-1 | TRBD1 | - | CASSLVGTGGSVNTEAFF | TGCGCCAGCAGCTTGGTCGGGACAGGGGGCTCGGTGAACACTGAAGCTTTCTTT
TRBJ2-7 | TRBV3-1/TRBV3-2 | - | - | CASSPLGGAGRGEQYF | TGTGCCAGCAGCCCCCTCGGAGGGGCGGGAAGAGGCGAGCAGTACTTC
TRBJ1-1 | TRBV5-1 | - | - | CASSLVGAYTEAFF | TGCGCCAGCAGCTTGGTTGGGGCGTACACTGAAGCTTTCTTT
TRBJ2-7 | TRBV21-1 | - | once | CASSKEPGLAGSYEQYF | TGTGCCAGCAGCAAAGAGCCGGGACTAGCGGGGTCGTACGAGCAGTACTTC
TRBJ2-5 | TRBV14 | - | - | CASSQNRGLSRLETQYF | TGTGCCAGCAGCCAAAACCGGGGACTCTCGAGACTGGAGACCCAGTACTTC
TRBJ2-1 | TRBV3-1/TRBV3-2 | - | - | CASSQGGGGHSYNEQFF | TGTGCCAGCAGCCAAGGAGGCGGGGGCCACTCTTACAATGAGCAGTTCTTC
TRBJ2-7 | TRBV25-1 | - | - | CASSVTGQQYF | TGTGCCAGCAGTGTTACAGGGCAACAGTACTTC
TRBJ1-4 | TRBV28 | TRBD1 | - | CASRQGQPRGKLFF | TGTGCCAGCAGACAGGGACAGCCCCGTGGAAAACTGTTTTTT
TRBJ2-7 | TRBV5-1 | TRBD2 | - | CASGPSGGAREQYF | TGCGCCAGCGGACCTAGCGGGGGGGCCCGGGAGCAGTACTTC
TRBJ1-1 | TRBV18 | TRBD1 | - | CASSPPDRAGTEAFF | TGTGCCAGCTCACCTCCCGACAGGGCGGGAACTGAAGCTTTCTTT
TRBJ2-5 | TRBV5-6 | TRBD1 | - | CASSPGTGVWETQYF | TGTGCCAGCAGCCCCGGGACAGGGGTGTGGGAGACCCAGTACTTC
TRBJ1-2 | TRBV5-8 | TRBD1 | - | CASSPQAGTGLSYGYTF | TGTGCCAGCAGCCCCCAAGCCGGGACAGGGTTATCCTATGGCTACACCTTC